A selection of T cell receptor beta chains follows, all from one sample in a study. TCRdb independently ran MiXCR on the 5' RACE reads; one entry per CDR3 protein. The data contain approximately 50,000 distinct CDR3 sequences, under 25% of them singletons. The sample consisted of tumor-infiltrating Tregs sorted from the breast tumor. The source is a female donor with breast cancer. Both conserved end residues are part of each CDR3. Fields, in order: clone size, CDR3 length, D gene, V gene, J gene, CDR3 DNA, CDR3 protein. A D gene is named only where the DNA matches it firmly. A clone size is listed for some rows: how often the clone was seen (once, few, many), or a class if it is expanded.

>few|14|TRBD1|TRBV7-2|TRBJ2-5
TGTGCCAGCAGCGGGGACAGGACACAAGAGACCCAGTACTTC
CASSGDRTQETQYF
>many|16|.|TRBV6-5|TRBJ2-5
TGTGCCAGCAGTACCCGGGACGGTGCATATCAAGAGACCCAGTACTTC
CASSTRDGAYQETQYF
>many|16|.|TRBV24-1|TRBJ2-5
TGTGCCACCAGTGCGAGCTGGGGAAGTAGGCAAGAGACCCAGTACTTC
CATSASWGSRQETQYF
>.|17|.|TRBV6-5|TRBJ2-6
TGTGCCAGCAGCTGGGGATTGGACCGGGCCGGGGCCAACGTCCTGACTTTC
CASSWGLDRAGANVLTF
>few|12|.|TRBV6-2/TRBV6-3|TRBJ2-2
TGTGCCAGCAGGCCTCCTTTGGGGGAGTTGTTTTTT
CASRPPLGELFF
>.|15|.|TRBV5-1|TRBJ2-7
TGCGCCAGCAGCCAGAGGGGTTCTGGAGCCTACGAGCAGTACTTC
CASSQRGSGAYEQYF
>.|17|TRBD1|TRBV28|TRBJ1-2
TGTGCCAGCAGTTCTCATATACCGGGACAGGGTGGCTATGGCTACACCTTC
CASSSHIPGQGGYGYTF
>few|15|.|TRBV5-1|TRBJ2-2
TGCGCCAGCAGCTCGACGACAGGGAACACCGGGGAGCTGTTTTTT
CASSSTTGNTGELFF
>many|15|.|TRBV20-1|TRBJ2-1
TGCAGTGCTAGAGTCCCCCTTACCGGGACGGGTAAGCAGTTCTTC
CSARVPLTGTGKQFF
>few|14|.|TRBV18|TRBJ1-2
TGTGCCAGCTCACCAAGGGATGTGGACTATGGCTACACCTTC
CASSPRDVDYGYTF
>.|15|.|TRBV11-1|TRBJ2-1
TGTGCCAGCAGCCCGGGACTCCGCTTCTACAATGAGCAGTTCTTC
CASSPGLRFYNEQFF
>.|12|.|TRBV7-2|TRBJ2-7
TGTGCCAGCAGCTTCAATTCCTACGAGCAGTACTTC
CASSFNSYEQYF
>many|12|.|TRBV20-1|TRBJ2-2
TGCAGTGCTAGTTTTGCTACCGGGGAGCTGTTTTTT
CSASFATGELFF
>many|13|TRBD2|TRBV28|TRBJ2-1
TGTGCCAGCAGTACACTAGCGAAGATCGGGCAGTTCTTC
CASSTLAKIGQFF
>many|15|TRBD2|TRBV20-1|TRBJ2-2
TGCAGTGCTAGCACTAGCGGGACCCACACCGGGGAGCTGTTTTTT
CSASTSGTHTGELFF
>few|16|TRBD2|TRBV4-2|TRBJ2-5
TGTGCCAGCAGCCAAGAAGGGAGGGGAGCGAGAGAGACCCAGTACTTC
CASSQEGRGARETQYF
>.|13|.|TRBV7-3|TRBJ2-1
TGTGCCAGCAGCCGGGCCGCGGGGCATGAGCAGTTCTTC
CASSRAAGHEQFF
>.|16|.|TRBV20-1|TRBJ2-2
TGCAGTGCTAGACCTCAGGGATTTAGGAACACCGGGGAGCTGTTTTTT
CSARPQGFRNTGELFF
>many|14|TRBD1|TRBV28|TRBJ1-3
TGTGCCAGCAGATCTACAGGGGACGGAAACACCATATATTTT
CASRSTGDGNTIYF
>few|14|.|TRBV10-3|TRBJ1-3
TGTGCCATCAGTACAGGAGACTCTGGAAACACCATATATTTT
CAISTGDSGNTIYF
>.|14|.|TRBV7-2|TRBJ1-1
TGTGCCAGCACAGGACGGATCTGGAACACTGAAGCTTTCTTT
CASTGRIWNTEAFF
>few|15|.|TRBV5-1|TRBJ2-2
TGCGCCAGCAGCTCGGCAGCGGCGAACACCGGGGAGCTGTTTTTT
CASSSAAANTGELFF
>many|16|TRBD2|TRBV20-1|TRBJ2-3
TGCAGTGCTCCGGGACTAGCGGGAGGAAGCACAGATACGCAGTATTTT
CSAPGLAGGSTDTQYF
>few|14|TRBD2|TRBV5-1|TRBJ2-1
TGCGCCAGCACCTTAGCGGGAGGTTTCAATGAGCAGTTCTTC
CASTLAGGFNEQFF
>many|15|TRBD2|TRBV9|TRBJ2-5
TGTGCCAGCAGCCTGTCTAGCGGGGGAAGGGAGACCCAGTACTTC
CASSLSSGGRETQYF
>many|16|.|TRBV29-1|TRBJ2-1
TGCAGCGTCACGGACCAGGGGACCCTACATTACAATGAGCAGTTCTTC
CSVTDQGTLHYNEQFF
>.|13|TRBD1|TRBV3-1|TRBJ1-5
TGTGCCAGCAGCCGACAGGGAGGCCATCCCCAGCATTTT
CASSRQGGHPQHF
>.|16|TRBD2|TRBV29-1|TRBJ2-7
TGCAGCGTTGAAGACCGTAGCGGGAGGAGCTCCTACGAGCAGTACTTC
CSVEDRSGRSSYEQYF
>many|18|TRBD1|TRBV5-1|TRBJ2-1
TGCGCCAGCAGCTTGGAGAATAGGGGGACAGGGGGCTTTGGTGAGCAGTTCTTC
CASSLENRGTGGFGEQFF
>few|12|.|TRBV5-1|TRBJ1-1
TGCGCCAGCAGCTTGGATGGTGGGAAAGCTTTCTTT
CASSLDGGKAFF
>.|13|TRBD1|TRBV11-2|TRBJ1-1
TGTGCCAGCAGCGCCCTTACAGGGGGGTTAGCTTTCTTT
CASSALTGGLAFF
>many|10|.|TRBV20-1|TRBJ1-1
TGCAGACTACAGGGCACTGAAGCTTTCTTT
CRLQGTEAFF
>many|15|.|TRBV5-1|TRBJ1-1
TGCGCCAGCAGCCTGAGGACAAGGGGGAACACTGAAGCTTTCTTT
CASSLRTRGNTEAFF
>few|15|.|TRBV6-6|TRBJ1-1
TGTGCCAGCAGTACCACCACAGGGACGGGCACTGAAGCTTTCTTT
CASSTTTGTGTEAFF
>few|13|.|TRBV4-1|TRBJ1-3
TGCGCCAGCAGCCAAGATGGGGGAAACACCATATATTTT
CASSQDGGNTIYF
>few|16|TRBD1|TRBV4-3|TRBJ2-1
TGCGCCAGCAGCCAAAACCGGGACAGGGGGAATCATGAGCAGTTCTTC
CASSQNRDRGNHEQFF
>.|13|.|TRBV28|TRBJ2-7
TGTGCCAGCAGCCCAGGGGCAGGTCGGGAGCAGTACTTC
CASSPGAGREQYF
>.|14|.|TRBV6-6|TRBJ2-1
TGTGCCAGCCAAGTGGGGGGAACCTACAATGAGCAGTTCTTC
CASQVGGTYNEQFF
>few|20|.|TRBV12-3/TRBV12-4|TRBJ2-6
TGTGCCAGCAGTTTCAGTCGCCACTTACAGGACTACTCTGGGGCCAACGTCCTGACTTTC
CASSFSRHLQDYSGANVLTF
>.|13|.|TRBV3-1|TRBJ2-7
TGTGCCAGCAGTCCTCGGGGACTCAACGAGCAGTACTTC
CASSPRGLNEQYF
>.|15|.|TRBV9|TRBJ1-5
TGTGCCAGCAGCGTTGGACCTTGGGGCAATCAGCCCCAGCATTTT
CASSVGPWGNQPQHF
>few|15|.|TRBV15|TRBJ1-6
TGTGCCACCAGCAGAGTGACCTCCTTTAATTCACCCCTCCACTTT
CATSRVTSFNSPLHF